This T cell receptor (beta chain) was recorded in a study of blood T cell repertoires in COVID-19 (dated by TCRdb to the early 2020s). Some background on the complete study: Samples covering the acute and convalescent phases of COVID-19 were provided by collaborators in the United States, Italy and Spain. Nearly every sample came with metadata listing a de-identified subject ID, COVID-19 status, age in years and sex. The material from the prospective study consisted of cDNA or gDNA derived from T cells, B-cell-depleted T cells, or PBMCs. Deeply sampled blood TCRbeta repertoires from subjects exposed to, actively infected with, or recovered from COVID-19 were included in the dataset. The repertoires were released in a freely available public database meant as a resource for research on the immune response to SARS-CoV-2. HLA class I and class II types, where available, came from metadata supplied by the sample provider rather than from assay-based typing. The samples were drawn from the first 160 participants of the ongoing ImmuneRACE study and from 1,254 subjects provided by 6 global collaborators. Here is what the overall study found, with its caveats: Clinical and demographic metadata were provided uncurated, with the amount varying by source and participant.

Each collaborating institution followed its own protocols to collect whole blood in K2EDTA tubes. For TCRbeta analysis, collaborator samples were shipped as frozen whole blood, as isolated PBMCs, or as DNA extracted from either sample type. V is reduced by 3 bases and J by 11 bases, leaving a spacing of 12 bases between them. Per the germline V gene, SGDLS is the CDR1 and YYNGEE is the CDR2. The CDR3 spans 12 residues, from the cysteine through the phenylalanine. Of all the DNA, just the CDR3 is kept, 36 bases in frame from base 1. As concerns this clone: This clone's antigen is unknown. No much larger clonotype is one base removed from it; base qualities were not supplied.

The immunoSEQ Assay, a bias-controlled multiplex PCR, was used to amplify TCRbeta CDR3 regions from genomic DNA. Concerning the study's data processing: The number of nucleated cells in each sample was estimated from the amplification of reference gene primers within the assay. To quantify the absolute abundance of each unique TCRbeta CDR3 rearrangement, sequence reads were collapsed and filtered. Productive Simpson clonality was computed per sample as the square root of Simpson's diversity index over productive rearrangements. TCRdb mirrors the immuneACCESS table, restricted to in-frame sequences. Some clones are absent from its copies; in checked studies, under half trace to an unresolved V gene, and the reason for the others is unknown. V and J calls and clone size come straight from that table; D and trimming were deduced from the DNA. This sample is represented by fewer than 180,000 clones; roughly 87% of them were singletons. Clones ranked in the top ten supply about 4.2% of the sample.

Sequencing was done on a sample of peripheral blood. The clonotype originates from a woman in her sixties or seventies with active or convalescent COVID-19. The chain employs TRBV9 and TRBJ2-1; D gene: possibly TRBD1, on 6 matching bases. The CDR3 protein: CASSEAQGKQFF. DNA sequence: TGTGCCAGCAGCGAAGCACAGGGTAAGCAGTTCTTC.